The table lists the clone carrying this TCR beta chain with a few counts. The antigen remains undetermined. Arm-PCR of CDR3 regions and iRepertoire HTBI primers were used to build TCR beta libraries. TCRdb recomputed calls from the multiplex PCR reads with MiXCR, one row per CDR3 protein. This sample has roughly 400,000 distinct CDR3 sequences, with under 25% found just once. This sample is part of a study of regulatory T cells in long-lasting Graves disease. Noted time point: persistent/refractory GD, antithyroid drugs over 5 years with positive TRAb. Scientists built the TCR library using RNA that was extracted from PBMCs. The authors diagnosed Graves' disease using American Thyroid Association guidelines. Trimming removed 5 bases from V and 7 bases from J; junction bases left unmatched: 7. The CDR3 is 14 residues long. Looked up from germline, CDR1 is LNHDA and CDR2 is SQIVND (reference sequence).

Findings of the study overall: Because few samples were included, accuracy may have been lower.

The receptor was isolated from a female donor with Graves disease. The chain has TRBV19 and TRBJ1-4; TRBD1 aligns across 7 bases. Material: peripheral blood mononuclear cells (PBMCs), obtained when the disease was refractory, from a patient treated with antithyroid drugs. CDR3 residues: CASSDTGTVEKLFF. The CDR3 nucleotides are TGTGCCAGTAGTGACACCGGGACAGTTGAAAAACTGTTTTTT.